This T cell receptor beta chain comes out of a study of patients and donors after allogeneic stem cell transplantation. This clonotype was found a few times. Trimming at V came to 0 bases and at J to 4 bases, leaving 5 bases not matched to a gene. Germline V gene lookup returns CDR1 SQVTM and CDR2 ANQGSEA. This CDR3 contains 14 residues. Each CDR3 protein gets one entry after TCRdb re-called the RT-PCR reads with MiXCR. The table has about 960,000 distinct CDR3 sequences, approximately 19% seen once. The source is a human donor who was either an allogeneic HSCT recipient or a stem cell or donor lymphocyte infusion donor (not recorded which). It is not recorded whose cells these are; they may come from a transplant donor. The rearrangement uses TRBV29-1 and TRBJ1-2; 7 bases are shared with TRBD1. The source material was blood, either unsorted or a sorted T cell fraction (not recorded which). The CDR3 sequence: CSVEEGRQGYGYTF. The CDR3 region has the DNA TGCAGCGTTGAAGAGGGTAGACAGGGCTATGGCTACACCTTC.